Here is one TCR beta chain with its context. Germline CDR1 KGHSH, CDR2 LQKENI. CDR3 length: 14 amino acids. V trimming: 2 bases; J trimming: 7 bases; junction bases outside the gene matches: 3. The PCR contained 60 Vbeta and 13 Jbeta primers. Using immunoSEQ multiplex PCR, the repertoire was profiled, and TCRdb retains in-frame clones only, with some absent. This sample has approximately 100,000 clones, with approximately 76% found just once. The data derive from a study of cytomegalovirus exposure and HLA in healthy donors. Study-wide background: The study placed over 65% of its 398 genotyped donors in the Caucasian-associated ancestry cluster.

This clonotype was obtained from a middle-aged man in good health and CMV-seronegative. Sequenced material: PBMCs. This chain uses TRBV18 with TRBJ1-5; 9 bases line up with TRBD1. This CDR3 is CASSPGQGQQPQHF. CDR3 nucleotides: TGTGCCAGCTCACCAGGACAGGGGCAACAGCCCCAGCATTTT.